This T cell receptor beta chain was found in a study of graft-versus-host responses after intestinal transplantation. Study conclusions and caveats: Individuals carrying graft-donor T cell macrochimerism showed high graft-versus-host to host-versus-graft clonal ratios in allografts. Early post-transplant falls in HvG clones accompanied the peak levels of circulating GvH clones.

The assay was immunoSEQ multiplex PCR, and TCRdb's table has in-frame clones only and misses some. The sample shows roughly 17,000 clones, 82% of them seen only once. About this clone: Its antigen is undetermined.

Processing released intraepithelial and lamina propria lymphocytes from the graft tissue. J was trimmed by 6 bases and V by 0 bases; bases with no gene match: 9. Germline CDR1 is LGHNA and CDR2 is YNFKEQ. The CDR3 covers 16 residues. Sample: ileum tissue, taken 17 days after transplant. The clonotype originates from a human patient who received an intestinal transplant, so some T cells may come from the graft donor. This chain connects TRBV4-2 to TRBJ2-3; TRBD2 matches 7 bases. The CDR3 region is CASSQDPPSGMDTQYF. CDR3 DNA: TGTGCCAGCAGCCAAGACCCCCCGAGCGGGATGGATACGCAGTATTTT.